This paragraph reports one T cell receptor beta chain. The data stem from a study of blood T cell repertoires in COVID-19. The germline V gene has CDR1 SEHNR and CDR2 FQNEAQ (reference sequence). The junction had 2 bases not matched to a gene; V was cut back by 4 bases and J by 5 bases. The CDR3 sequence is 14 residues long. Per the study methods: The assay estimated nucleated cells by amplifying reference gene primers. Assay used: immunoSEQ multiplex PCR; TCRdb lists only in-frame clones, some missing. V and J calls and clone size are copied from that table; D and trimming were computed from the DNA. The sample holds roughly 400,000 clones, 80% to 95% seen once.

The chain uses TRBV7-9 and TRBJ2-7; the match to TRBD2 covers 13 bases. The clonotype originates from a man between 18 and 35 years old who had recovered from COVID-19. Material: PBMCs or T cells enriched from blood (not recorded which). This CDR3 reads CASSSTSGRHEQYF. As DNA, the CDR3 is TGTGCCAGCAGCTCGACTAGCGGGAGGCACGAGCAGTACTTC.